These 24 T cell receptor beta chains originate from one sample sequenced in a study of shared clonotypes between healthy human individuals. Sequencing was performed with immunoSEQ multiplex PCR; in TCRdb, only in-frame clones are kept and a portion is missing. The profile shows roughly 2.1 million clones, about 92% of them singletons. Cells designated naive CD8 were CD45RO-negative and were positively selected for CCR7, with terminally differentiated effector memory CD45RA+ cells excluded. The sequenced sample consisted of naive CD8+ T cells from PBMCs. The receptors were gathered from a man younger than 30 in good health. Some clones in this sample may be carry-over from other donors' samples.

The chain carries TRBV6-1 and TRBJ1-5; tentatively, D is TRBD1 (6 bases). In germline, CDR1 is MNHNS, CDR2 SASEGT. Between the trimmed V and J ends, which lost 6 bases and 7 bases, there was a span of 16 bases. This CDR3 spans 14 amino acids. In DNA form, the CDR3 reads TGTGCCAGCAGAGGCCAAGGGGGTGGCCAGCCCCAGCATTTT. Protein sequence: CASRGQGGGQPQHF.

This chain uses TRBV5-1 with TRBJ2-7; TRBD2 aligns across 8 bases. The CDR3 has 14 residues. The V segment lost 4 bases and the J segment 3 bases; nucleotides outside the gene matches: 6. The germline V gene encodes CDR1 SGHRS and CDR2 YFSETQ. The CDR3 sequence: CASSREREIYEQYF. The DNA of the CDR3 is TGCGCCAGCAGCCGCGAGCGGGAGATCTACGAGCAGTACTTC.

The J gene is TRBJ1-2, the V gene TRBV9, with TRBD1 identical over 8 bases. CDR1 is SGDLS and CDR2 is YYNGEE in the germline V gene. The ends lost 0 bases at V and 6 bases at J; junction bases unmatched: 4. CDR3 size: 14 residues. CDR3 in DNA: TGTGCCAGCAGCGTAGGACAGGGGTTGGATGGCTACACCTTC. Protein product: CASSVGQGLDGYTF.

The CDR3 loop reads CASSLAASSDEQYF. CDR3 bases: TGTGCCAGCAGCTTAGCAGCCTCCTCGGACGAGCAGTACTTC. This rearrangement joins TRBV11-1 to TRBJ2-7; no reliable D call. The germline gives CDR1 SGHAT, CDR2 FQDESV (reference sequence). The CDR3 extends over 14 amino acids. With 0 bases removed from V and 5 bases from J, the gap between germline ends came to 11 bases.

The rearrangement links TRBV5-1 to TRBJ2-7; a possible D gene is TRBD2 (7 bases). The V gene's germline CDR1 is SGHRS and CDR2 YFSETQ. The V and J ends lost 0 bases and 6 bases respectively, with 28 bases between them. The CDR3 contains 19 residues. The CDR3 nucleotides are TGCGCCAGCAGCTTGGCGCTGACCCAAGCGGGGACATGGGGAGGCGAGCAGTACTTC. Its protein product is CASSLALTQAGTWGGEQYF.

The chain is built from TRBV6-6 and TRBJ1-1; the match to TRBD1 covers 8 bases. The germline gives CDR1 MNHNY, CDR2 SVGAGI (reference sequence). This CDR3 has 14 amino acids. With 8 bases clipped from V and 5 bases from J, the junction kept 10 bases outside the gene matches. In DNA, the CDR3 is TGTGCCAGCGGACAAGACAGGGGAGGAACTGAAGCTTTCTTT. Translating it yields CASGQDRGGTEAFF.

This sequence joins TRBV4-1 and TRBJ1-5; perhaps TRBD1 as D (5 bases). Germline loops: CDR1 MGHRA, CDR2 YSYEKL. CDR3 length equals 19 residues. V dropped 3 bases and J dropped 0 bases, with 21 bases sitting between them. DNA of the CDR3: TGCGCCAGCAGCCACCCCGGTTGGGGGGAGGGGTATAGCAATCAGCCCCAGCATTTT. Its protein product is CASSHPGWGEGYSNQPQHF.

Concerning this clone: The germline gene is not matched at one end of the junction; a read error may be the cause. The V call is TRBV5-4, the J call TRBJ2-2; perhaps TRBD1 as D (5 bases). CDR1 is SGHNT, CDR2 YYREEE, per germline (reference sequence). CDR3 length: 18 amino acids. The CDR3 reads CASSLAPGGRVKAGELFF. The CDR3 coding sequence is TGTGCCAGCAGTTTGGCTCCTGGCGGCAGGGTGAAGGCCGGGGAGCTGTTTTTT.

The CDR3 here is CASSSSWGGNGQYF. The CDR3 DNA sequence: TGTGCCAGCAGTTCCAGCTGGGGGGGGAACGGGCAGTACTTC. The J gene is TRBJ2-7, the V gene TRBV27, with 7 positions matching TRBD2. Germline CDR1 is MNHEY and CDR2 is SMNVEV (reference sequence). The CDR3 sequence is 14 residues long. J lost 9 bases, V lost 4 bases, and 12 bases had no gene match.

The sample holds a few counts of this clone. This chain's CDR3 is CASSLSPGLANTGELFF. DNA for the CDR3: TGTGCCAGCAGTTTGTCACCGGGACTAGCTAACACCGGGGAGCTGTTTTTT. This rearrangement joins TRBV27 to TRBJ2-2, with 9 positions matching TRBD2. The CDR3 extends over 17 amino acids. Trimming cost V 3 bases and J 2 bases; bases outside gene matches: 7. Germline CDR1 and CDR2: MNHEY and SMNVEV (reference sequence).

The gene calls are TRBV6-6 and TRBJ2-2, with D unclear. CDR1 and CDR2 (germline): MNHNY, SVGAGI (reference sequence). V was trimmed by 7 bases and J by 6 bases, leaving 12 bases between them. This CDR3 is 13 amino acids long. The CDR3 region has the DNA TGTGCCAGCACTACACACGGCTCCGGGGAGCTGTTTTTT. It is translated as CASTTHGSGELFF.

V gene TRBV6-6 combines with J gene TRBJ2-7; a weak D match, TRBD2 (6 bases). Germline V gene sequence: CDR1 MNHNY, CDR2 SVGAGI (reference sequence). This CDR3 has 15 amino acids. Trimming shortened V by 2 bases and J by 3 bases, and 14 bases separated the two germline ends. The CDR3: CASSYGAGRVYEQYF. As DNA, the CDR3 is TGTGCCAGCAGTTACGGGGCGGGAAGGGTCTACGAGCAGTACTTC.

The V and J genes are TRBV6-1 and TRBJ1-4; possible D gene TRBD1, 5 bases. The germline gives CDR1 MNHNS, CDR2 SASEGT. The ends were cut back, 4 bases at V and 0 bases at J, with 12 bases in the middle. This CDR3 has 16 amino acids. This chain's CDR3 is CASSGDLRPTNEKLFF. CDR3 nucleotides: TGTGCCAGCAGTGGGGACCTCCGCCCAACTAATGAAAAACTGTTTTTT.

This sequence joins TRBV6-1 and TRBJ2-7; D is undetermined. This CDR3 spans 14 amino acids. Per the germline V gene, CDR1 is MNHNS and CDR2 is SASEGT. The V end was cut by 4 bases, the J end by 3 bases, with 13 bases between. The CDR3 region is CASSGPDGIYEQYF. The CDR3 DNA reads as TGTGCCAGCAGTGGCCCGGACGGAATCTACGAGCAGTACTTC.

The chain couples TRBV9 to TRBJ2-2; 8 nucleotides align to TRBD1. The CDR3 sequence is 14 residues long. V was clipped by 4 bases and J by 7 bases; unmatched bases: 6. Germline loops: CDR1 SGDLS, CDR2 YYNGEE. Here the CDR3 DNA reads TGTGCCAGCAGCCGGACAGGGAGTGGCGGGGAGCTGTTTTTT. Residues: CASSRTGSGGELFF.

V usage is TRBV5-6 and J usage is TRBJ2-1; 9 bases are shared with TRBD1. The germline V gene has CDR1 SGHDT and CDR2 YYEEEE. J lost 9 bases, V lost 2 bases, and 6 bases had no gene match. The CDR3 runs 14 residues. The CDR3: CASSFGTGRAEQFF. The CDR3 bases are TGTGCCAGCAGCTTTGGGACAGGGAGAGCTGAGCAGTTCTTC.

The rearrangement links TRBV9 to TRBJ2-2; unclear D gene. The germline CDR1 and CDR2 sequences are SGDLS and YYNGEE. V dropped 3 bases and J dropped 7 bases, with 13 bases sitting between them. The CDR3 has 14 amino acids. CDR3 region: CASSAPATNGELFF. In DNA, the CDR3 is TGTGCCAGCAGCGCCCCCGCCACCAACGGGGAGCTGTTTTTT. Together with reference TRBV9 and TRBJ2-2, the CDR3 gives the full variable domain: DSGVTQTPKHLITATGQRVTLRCSPRSGDLSVYWYQQSLDQGLQFLIQYYNGEERAKGNILERFSAQQFPDLHSELNLSSLELGDSALYFCASSAPATNGELFFGEGSRLTVL.

The V call is TRBV2, the J call TRBJ1-5, with unresolved D. The CDR3 runs 14 residues. Germline loops: CDR1 SNHLY, CDR2 FYNNEI. Trimming took 2 bases from V and 3 from J, leaving 8 bases between them. CDR3 nucleotides: TGTGCCAGCAGTGAAAAGGCTTCCAATCAGCCCCAGCATTTT. Protein product: CASSEKASNQPQHF.

This chain uses TRBV11-2 with TRBJ2-7; weak D call: TRBD1 (8 bases). V was cut by 5 bases and J by 2 bases, with 13 bases left in between. CDR3 size: 14 residues. From germline, CDR1 is SGHAT and CDR2 FQNNGV. The CDR3 DNA reads as TGTGCCAGCAGCCTAGCGGACAGGGCCTACGAGCAGTACTTC. Protein sequence: CASSLADRAYEQYF.

The J gene is TRBJ2-1, the V gene TRBV11-2, with 8 bases matching TRBD1. The CDR3 covers 17 residues. V shed 0 bases, J shed 6 bases, and the junction held 10 bases outside the gene matches. Germline CDR1 reads SGHAT; CDR2 reads FQNNGV. CDR3 in DNA: TGTGCCAGCAGCTTAGACCCGGGACAGGAGGCCTCCAATGAGCAGTTCTTC. Protein product: CASSLDPGQEASNEQFF.

V and J are TRBV27 and TRBJ2-5; possible D gene TRBD1, 5 bases. The CDR3 consists of 15 residues. Trimming cost V 3 bases and J 2 bases, with 13 bases left between them. Germline-derived CDR1 and CDR2 are MNHEY and SMNVEV (reference sequence). The chain's CDR3 is CASSFGAAEQETQYF. The DNA for the CDR3 is TGTGCCAGCAGTTTTGGGGCGGCAGAACAAGAGACCCAGTACTTC.

This clone was detected only once. The V gene is TRBV14, the J gene TRBJ1-2; 9 bases fit TRBD1. After removal of 6 bases from V and 7 bases from J, the junction contained 9 bases not matched to a gene. The CDR3 spans 14 residues. Germline lookup yields CDR1 SGHDN and CDR2 FVKESK. CDR3 amino acids: CASRAGQGTGGYTF. As DNA, the CDR3 is TGTGCCAGCAGGGCTGGACAGGGGACAGGTGGCTACACCTTC.

On this clone itself: The same CDR3 arises from other DNA sequences in this sample as well. The gene calls are TRBV13 and TRBJ2-5, with 9 bases identical to TRBD2. This CDR3 is 16 amino acids long. Trimming at V came to 5 bases and at J to 1 base, leaving 8 bases not matched to a gene. Germline values: CDR1 PRHDT, CDR2 FYEKMQ (reference sequence). CDR3 loop: CASSLRLAGLQETQYF. CDR3 nucleotides: TGTGCCAGCAGCCTCCGGCTAGCGGGACTCCAAGAGACCCAGTACTTC.

In regard to this clone: Other DNA sequences in the same sample also yield this CDR3. The rearrangement uses TRBV28 and TRBJ2-7; D not resolved. The V gene's germline CDR1 is MDHEN and CDR2 SYDVKM. V was clipped by 6 bases and J by 1 base, with 4 bases between them. The CDR3 sequence is 11 residues long. The CDR3 coding sequence is TGTGCCAGCAGCAGATCCTACGAGCAGTACTTC. Its protein product is CASSRSYEQYF.